This T cell receptor (beta chain) is drawn from a study of neurological immune-mediated disorders. Study observations and caveats: Multiple sclerosis was found to have the least TCR clonal expansion, below healthy controls, and HTLV-1-associated myelopathy the most.

The CDR3 is 14 amino acids. CDR1 SGHDT and CDR2 YYEEEE come from the germline V gene. Trimming removed 3 bases from V and 5 bases from J; junction bases left unmatched: 5. The cDNA was generated by 5'RACE with 10-nucleotide random UMIs. MiXCR was run by TCRdb on the 5' RACE reads, yielding one entry per CDR3 protein. This table has fewer than 20,000 distinct CDR3 sequences, around a quarter appearing once. In the case of this clonotype: Its matching antigen is unknown.

Source material was 2 million unsorted PBMCs, stored at -80 °C in RNAlater. Specimen: PBMCs. The J gene is TRBJ1-2, the V gene TRBV5-6; 9 bases map to TRBD1. This clonotype was obtained from a man in his forties or fifties with HTLV-1-associated myelopathy (HAM/TSP). The CDR3 region has the DNA TGTGCCAGCAGCTGGGACAGGGAAGGTTATGGCTACACCTTC. Its protein is CASSWDREGYGYTF.